The 23 T cell receptor beta chains listed next were all sequenced from one sample in a study of post-analysis software for immune sequencing data. Their recognized antigens are unknown. Study findings and constraints: The five TRBV segments detected at higher frequency in patients than in controls included TRBV5-6, TRBV5-1 and TRBV20-1.

Presence of unique molecular identifiers characterized the TCR beta cDNA libraries. TCRdb independently ran MiXCR on the PCR reads; one entry per CDR3 protein. The sample shows some 450,000 distinct CDR3 sequences, roughly 45% of them seen only once. The specimen sequenced was blood. The receptors come from a girl aged 10-17 years with multiple sclerosis.

V gene TRBV6-2 or TRBV6-3 combines with J gene TRBJ1-2; no reliable D call. The V gene's germline CDR1 is MNHEY and CDR2 SVGEGT. The CDR3 is 15 residues long. V lost 5 bases and J lost 4, with 17 bases in between. Here the CDR3 DNA reads TGTGCCAGCAGTACGGCCCTGGGGAGTACCTATGGCTACACCTTC. It codes for CASSTALGSTYGYTF.

This clonotype came up a few times. This CDR3 reads CASRDAHPYEQYF. In DNA, the CDR3 is TGTGCCAGTAGGGACGCACATCCCTACGAGCAGTACTTC. The chain links TRBV27 to TRBJ2-7; D may be TRBD1 or TRBD2 (5 bases each). Trimming took off 9 bases at V and 2 bases at J, with 14 bases between the two ends. There are 13 residues in the CDR3. The germline V gene has CDR1 MNHEY and CDR2 SMNVEV (reference sequence).

V gene TRBV7-2 combines with J gene TRBJ2-5; 14 nucleotides match TRBD2. V lost 2 bases to trimming and J lost 1 base; unmatched junction nucleotides: 9. The CDR3 consists of 19 residues. Germline CDR1 reads SGHTA; CDR2 reads FQGNSA. The CDR3 protein is CASSLKGLAGVGPQETQYF. CDR3 in DNA: TGTGCCAGCAGCTTAAAGGGACTAGCGGGAGTAGGGCCCCAAGAGACCCAGTACTTC.

The chain's CDR3 is CASSQDVAGGNEQFF. The CDR3 nucleotides are TGTGCCAGCAGCCAAGATGTGGCAGGGGGTAATGAGCAGTTCTTC. The chain links TRBV3-1 to TRBJ2-1; TRBD1 aligns across 7 bases. V trimming: 0 bases; J trimming: 7 bases; junction bases outside the gene matches: 6. This CDR3 region has 15 residues. Germline lookup yields CDR1 LGHDT and CDR2 YNNKEL (reference sequence).

The chain recombines TRBV6-2 or TRBV6-3 with TRBJ2-7, with unresolved D. CDR1 and CDR2 from the germline V gene are MNHEY and SVGEGT. The CDR3 is made up of 15 amino acids. V shed 1 base and J shed 3 bases, with 13 bases lying between them. CDR3 protein: CASSYFLPKIYEQYF. As DNA, the CDR3 is TGTGCCAGCAGTTACTTTCTCCCCAAAATCTACGAGCAGTACTTC.

V is TRBV4-2 and J is TRBJ2-1, with D possibly being TRBD2 (5 bases). Germline V gives CDR1 LGHNA, CDR2 YNFKEQ. CDR3 length: 17 residues. Trimming cost V 4 bases and J 1 base, with 17 bases left between them. The chain's CDR3 is CASSPLTTSMSYNEQFF. The CDR3 DNA sequence: TGTGCCAGCAGCCCCTTAACCACTAGTATGTCCTACAATGAGCAGTTCTTC.

The V and J genes are TRBV6-5 and TRBJ2-3; D tentatively reads TRBD1 or TRBD2 (5 bases each). Germline CDR1 is MNHEY and CDR2 is SVGAGI. The CDR3 loop spans 15 amino acids. V was clipped by 6 bases and J by 0 bases, with 13 bases between them. The CDR3 sequence is CASSYLRDSTDTQYF. In DNA, the CDR3 is TGTGCCAGCAGCTACCTGAGGGACAGCACAGATACGCAGTATTTT.

The rearrangement links TRBV11-2 to TRBJ2-1; perhaps TRBD2 as D (7 bases). The CDR3 runs to 15 residues. The germline CDR1 and CDR2 sequences are SGHAT and FQNNGV. The V end was cut by 0 bases, the J end by 7 bases, with 13 bases between. The CDR3 sequence: CASSLDWGGGNEQFF. The CDR3 bases are TGTGCCAGCAGCTTAGATTGGGGGGGCGGAAATGAGCAGTTCTTC.

This clonotype was found many times. The chain employs TRBV7-2 and TRBJ1-2, with D unresolved. Looked up from germline, CDR1 is SGHTA and CDR2 is FQGNSA. This CDR3 has 13 residues. Trimming took 1 base from V and 2 from J, leaving 5 bases between them. This CDR3 is CASSLGPNYGYTF. The CDR3 nucleotides read TGTGCCAGCAGCTTAGGACCAAACTATGGCTACACCTTC.

The rearrangement links TRBV10-3 to TRBJ2-1; 7 nucleotides line up with TRBD2. This CDR3 comprises 14 residues. Germline V gives CDR1 ENHRY, CDR2 SYGVKD. V lost 7 bases, J lost 6 bases, and 9 bases stayed unmatched. The CDR3 is CAIKGRVEINEQFF. DNA of the CDR3: TGTGCCATCAAAGGGAGGGTCGAAATCAATGAGCAGTTCTTC.

This clonotype was observed at least ten times. The V and J genes are TRBV5-6 and TRBJ2-1; D is possibly TRBD1 (5 bases). The V gene lost 4 bases and the J gene lost 6 bases, with 11 bases spanning the gap. The germline CDR1 and CDR2 sequences are SGHDT and YYEEEE. This CDR3 has 13 amino acids. CDR3 nucleotides: TGTGCCAGCAGCCTGGGGCGCGGCAATGAGCAGTTCTTC. Protein product: CASSLGRGNEQFF.

V is TRBV5-6 and J is TRBJ2-7; D might be TRBD1 (6 bases). Germline assignment: CDR1 SGHDT and CDR2 YYEEEE. The CDR3 totals 15 residues. V was pared by 5 bases and J by 2 bases, with 17 bases between. The CDR3 DNA reads as TGTGCCAGCAGTCAAACAGGGTCCCCTACCTACGAGCAGTACTTC. Translating gives CASSQTGSPTYEQYF.

This clonotype was found a few times. V and J are TRBV20-1 and TRBJ2-7; TRBD1 matches 9 bases. This CDR3 contains 15 residues. The germline V gene encodes CDR1 DFQATT and CDR2 SNEGSKA (reference sequence). V shed 6 bases, J shed 1 base, and the junction held 10 bases outside the gene matches. CDR3 amino acids: CSAGLRDRASYEQYF. The CDR3 coding sequence is TGCAGTGCCGGACTCCGGGACAGGGCATCCTACGAGCAGTACTTC.

The chain has TRBV6-6 and TRBJ2-7; 14 positions match TRBD2. CDR3 length: 17 residues. Germline trimming cut 2 bases from V and 6 bases from J; bases unmatched to any gene: 9. Looked up from germline, CDR1 is MNHNY and CDR2 is SVGAGI (reference sequence). CDR3 DNA: TGTGCCAGCAGTTACAGGGTCCGGGGACTAGCGGGAGTCGAGCAGTACTTC. Its translation: CASSYRVRGLAGVEQYF.

As for this clonotype: At one of its ends the junction is not consistent with the germline gene, which may arise from a read error. The rearrangement joins TRBV7-2 to TRBJ2-4; D tentatively reads TRBD1 or TRBD2 (6 bases each). The CDR3 totals 17 residues. Germline V gives CDR1 SGHTA, CDR2 FQGNSA. CDR3 coding DNA: TGTGCCAGCAGCTTAGTTGGGGGGCACCTACCCAAAAACACTCAGTACTTC. It encodes CASSLVGGHLPKNTQYF.

This clonotype has more than one count but fewer than ten. This chain links TRBV28 with TRBJ2-6; 10 nucleotides match TRBD1. The CDR3 length is 19 residues. Germline CDR1 is MDHEN and CDR2 is SYDVKM. V was pared by 3 bases and J by 4 bases, with 12 bases of the junction left unmatched. CDR3 nucleotides: TGTGCCAGCAGTTTTGCCCCGGGACAGGGGTCTGGGGGGGCCAACGTCCTGACTTTC. It is translated as CASSFAPGQGSGGANVLTF. Filled out from reference TRBV28 and TRBJ2-6, the complete variable domain reads DVKVTQSSRYLVKRTGEKVFLECVQDMDHENMFWYRQDPGLGLRLIYFSYDVKMKEKGDIPEGYSVSREKKERFSLILESASTNQTSMYLCASSFAPGQGSGGANVLTFGAGSRLTVL.

This clonotype showed up just a few times. The J gene is TRBJ2-7, the V gene TRBV12-3 or TRBV12-4; D possibly matches TRBD1 or TRBD2 (7 bases each). V lost 1 base to trimming and J lost 2 bases, with 15 bases between them. The CDR3 loop spans 16 amino acids. The CDR3 DNA sequence: TGTGCCAGCAGTTTAGAGGGGGCGGGAGTCGCCTACGAGCAGTACTTC. It translates to CASSLEGAGVAYEQYF.

The gene calls are TRBV5-1 and TRBJ2-3; 11 bases agree with TRBD2. CDR3 length: 16 residues. With 4 bases clipped from V and 5 bases from J, the junction kept 9 bases outside the gene matches. Per the germline V gene, CDR1 is SGHRS and CDR2 is YFSETQ. CDR3 in DNA: TGCGCCAGCAGCGACGGACTAGCGGGTCGCGGAGATACGCAGTATTTT. It translates to CASSDGLAGRGDTQYF.

The chain combines TRBV28 with TRBJ1-4, with D possibly TRBD1 on 5 matching bases. Trimming took off 6 bases at V and 4 bases at J, with 15 bases between the two ends. CDR3 length equals 15 residues. Germline V gene lookup returns CDR1 MDHEN and CDR2 SYDVKM. CDR3 sequence (DNA): TGTGCCAGCAGCCACGCGGTCGGGGGTAATGAAAAACTGTTTTTT. It codes for CASSHAVGGNEKLFF. Variable domain in full (rest from reference TRBV28 and TRBJ1-4): DVKVTQSSRYLVKRTGEKVFLECVQDMDHENMFWYRQDPGLGLRLIYFSYDVKMKEKGDIPEGYSVSREKKERFSLILESASTNQTSMYLCASSHAVGGNEKLFFGSGTQLSVL.

The chain has TRBV20-1 and TRBJ2-3, with unresolved D. The CDR3 spans 11 residues. Trimming removed 6 bases from V and 2 bases from J, with 6 bases in between. The V gene's germline CDR1 is DFQATT and CDR2 SNEGSKA (reference sequence). The CDR3: CSASITDTQYF. The CDR3 DNA follows: TGCAGTGCCTCGATCACAGATACGCAGTATTTT.

This sequence joins TRBV5-1 and TRBJ2-7; 7 bases align to TRBD1. Unmatched junction bases numbered 14, after V lost 1 base and J lost 4 bases. Germline CDR1 reads SGHRS; CDR2 reads YFSETQ. There are 17 residues in the CDR3. CDR3 in amino acids: CASSLQTGTEGSYEQYF. CDR3 DNA sequence: TGCGCCAGCAGCTTGCAAACCGGGACAGAGGGTTCGTACGAGCAGTACTTC.

This chain joins TRBV20-1 and TRBJ2-5; a weak D match, TRBD1 (5 bases). This CDR3 contains 15 residues. Germline loops: CDR1 DFQATT, CDR2 SNEGSKA (reference sequence). V was clipped by 3 bases and J by 5 bases, with 19 bases between them. CDR3: CSASPPAGKIETQYF. The CDR3, as DNA: TGCAGTGCTAGCCCCCCGGCAGGGAAAATCGAGACCCAGTACTTC.

This chain uses TRBV28 with TRBJ2-7, with TRBD2 matching 11 bases. CDR1 and CDR2 (germline): MDHEN, SYDVKM. V was pared by 7 bases and J by 6 bases, with 14 bases of the junction left unmatched. The CDR3 runs 16 residues. The CDR3 coding sequence is TGTGCCAGCATCGATCGGGTACTAGCGGGAGTTGCCGAGCAGTACTTC. It translates to CASIDRVLAGVAEQYF.